The sequence of this TCR beta chain was determined in a study of blood T cells in healthy people across ages. With a J-beta primer mix and a sample-barcoded 5' primer, a second PCR ran about 7 to 12 cycles. MiXCR was run by TCRdb on the 5' RACE reads, yielding one entry per CDR3 protein. The data hold some 1.4 million distinct CDR3 sequences, with 42% observed a single time. This sequence originates from a woman between 18 and 30 years old in good health. The sequencing sample was made of blood.

CDR3 DNA: TGTGCCAGCAGAGAGAGCGGGGGGGAGTACAATGAGCAGTACTTC. It codes for CASRESGGEYNEQYF. The chain employs TRBV12-3 or TRBV12-4 and TRBJ2-5, with 10 bases fitting TRBD2. V lost 6 bases and J lost 11; bases outside the gene matches: 15. CDR3 length: 15 amino acids.